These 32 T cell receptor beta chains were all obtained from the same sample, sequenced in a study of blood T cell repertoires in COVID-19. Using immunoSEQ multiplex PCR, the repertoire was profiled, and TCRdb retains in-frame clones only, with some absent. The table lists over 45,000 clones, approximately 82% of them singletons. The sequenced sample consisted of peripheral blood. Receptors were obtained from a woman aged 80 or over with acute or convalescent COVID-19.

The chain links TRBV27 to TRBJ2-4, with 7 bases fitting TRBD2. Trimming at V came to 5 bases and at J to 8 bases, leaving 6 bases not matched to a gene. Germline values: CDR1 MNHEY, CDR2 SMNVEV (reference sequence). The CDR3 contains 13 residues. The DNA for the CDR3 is TGTGCCAGCAGTCGACAGCGGGGCGACATTCAGTACTTC. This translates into CASSRQRGDIQYF.

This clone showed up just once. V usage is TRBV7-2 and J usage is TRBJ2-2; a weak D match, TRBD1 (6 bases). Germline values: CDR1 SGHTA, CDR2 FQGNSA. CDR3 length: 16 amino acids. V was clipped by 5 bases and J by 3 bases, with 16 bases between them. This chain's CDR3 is CASSTRSGVDTGELFF. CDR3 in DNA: TGTGCCAGCAGCACCCGTTCAGGGGTGGACACCGGGGAGCTGTTTTTT.

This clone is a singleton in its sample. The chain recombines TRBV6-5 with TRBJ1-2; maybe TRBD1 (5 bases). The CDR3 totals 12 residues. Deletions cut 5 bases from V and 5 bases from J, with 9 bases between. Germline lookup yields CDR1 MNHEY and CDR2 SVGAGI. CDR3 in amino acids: CASSPPGYGYTF. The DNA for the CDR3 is TGTGCCAGCAGTCCGCCAGGGTATGGCTACACCTTC.

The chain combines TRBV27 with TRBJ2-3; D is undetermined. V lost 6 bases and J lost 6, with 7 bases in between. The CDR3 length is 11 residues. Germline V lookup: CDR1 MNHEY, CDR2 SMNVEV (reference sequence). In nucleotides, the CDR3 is TGTGCCAGCAGCTTACGTGATACGCAGTATTTT. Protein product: CASSLRDTQYF.

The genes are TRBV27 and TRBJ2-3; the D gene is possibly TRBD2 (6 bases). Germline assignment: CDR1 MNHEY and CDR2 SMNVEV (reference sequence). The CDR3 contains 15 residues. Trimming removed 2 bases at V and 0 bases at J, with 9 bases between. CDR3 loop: CASSLGRLSTDTQYF. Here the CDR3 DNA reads TGTGCCAGCAGTTTAGGGAGGCTTAGCACAGATACGCAGTATTTT.

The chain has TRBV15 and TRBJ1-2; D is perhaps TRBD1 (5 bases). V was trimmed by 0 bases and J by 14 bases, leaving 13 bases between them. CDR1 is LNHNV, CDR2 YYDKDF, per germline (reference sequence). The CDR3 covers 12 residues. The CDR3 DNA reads TGTGCCACCAGCAGAGATGGGGGGACCGGGACCTTC. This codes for CATSRDGGTGTF. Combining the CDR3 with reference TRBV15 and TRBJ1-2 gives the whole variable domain DAMVIQNPRYQVTQFGKPVTLSCSQTLNHNVMYWYQQKSSQAPKLLFHYYDKDFNNEADTPDNFQSRRPNTSFCFLDIRSPGLGDTAMYLCATSRDGGTGTFGSGTRLTVV.

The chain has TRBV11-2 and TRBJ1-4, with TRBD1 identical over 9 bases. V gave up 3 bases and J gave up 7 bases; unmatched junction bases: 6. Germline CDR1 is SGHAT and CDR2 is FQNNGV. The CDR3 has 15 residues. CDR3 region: CASSFNRGQFEKLFF. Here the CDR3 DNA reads TGTGCCAGCAGCTTTAACAGGGGGCAATTTGAAAAACTGTTTTTT.

CDR3 coding DNA: TGTGCCAGCAGCCAAGATATATCCGGGGATGAAAAACTGTTTTTT. Its protein product is CASSQDISGDEKLFF. The chain couples TRBV14 to TRBJ1-4; no clear D gene. CDR3 length equals 15 residues. V was shortened by 0 bases and J by 6 bases, with 11 bases between the two germline ends. The germline V gene has CDR1 SGHDN and CDR2 FVKESK. Variable domain in full (rest from reference TRBV14 and TRBJ1-4): EAGVTQFPSHSVIEKGQTVTLRCDPISGHDNLYWYRRVMGKEIKFLLHFVKESKQDESGMPNNRFLAERTGGTYSTLKVQPAELEDSGVYFCASSQDISGDEKLFFGSGTQLSVL.

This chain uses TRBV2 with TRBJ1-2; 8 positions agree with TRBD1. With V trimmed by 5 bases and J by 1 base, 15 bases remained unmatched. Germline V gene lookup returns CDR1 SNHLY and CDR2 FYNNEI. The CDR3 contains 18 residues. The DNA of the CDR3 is TGTGCCAGCAGTCCTAAAGGGAGACAGGGGATACTTAACTATGGCTACACCTTC. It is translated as CASSPKGRQGILNYGYTF.

CDR3 nucleotides: TGTGCCAGCAGTGAATTTGGGACAGTAAACACTGAAGCTTTCTTT. As protein: CASSEFGTVNTEAFF. The chain links TRBV6-1 to TRBJ1-1; 7 positions match TRBD1. Germline V CDR1 and CDR2: MNHNS, SASEGT. This CDR3 spans 15 amino acids. Trimming removed 2 bases from V and 2 bases from J; junction bases left unmatched: 5.

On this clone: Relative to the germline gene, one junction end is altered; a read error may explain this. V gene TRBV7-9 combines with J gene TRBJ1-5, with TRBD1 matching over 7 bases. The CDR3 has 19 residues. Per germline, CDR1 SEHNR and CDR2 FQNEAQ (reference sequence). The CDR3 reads CASSLGDDRDFYSNQPQHF. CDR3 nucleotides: TGTGCCAGCAGTTTAGGGGATGACAGGGACTTCTATAGCAATCAGCCCCAGCATTTT.

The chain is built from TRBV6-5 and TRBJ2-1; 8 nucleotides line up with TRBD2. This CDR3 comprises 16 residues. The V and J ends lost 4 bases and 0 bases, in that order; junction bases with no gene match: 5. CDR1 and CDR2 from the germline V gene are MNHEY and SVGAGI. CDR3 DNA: TGTGCCAGCAGTTTGAGCGGGGGCCTCTCCTACAATGAGCAGTTCTTC. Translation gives CASSLSGGLSYNEQFF.

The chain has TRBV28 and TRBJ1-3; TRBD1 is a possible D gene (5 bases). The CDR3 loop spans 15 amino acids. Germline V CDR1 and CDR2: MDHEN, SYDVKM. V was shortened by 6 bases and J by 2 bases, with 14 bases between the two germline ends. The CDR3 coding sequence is TGTGCCAGCAGGACACTTGGGGGGGCTGGAAACACCATATATTTT. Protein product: CASRTLGGAGNTIYF.

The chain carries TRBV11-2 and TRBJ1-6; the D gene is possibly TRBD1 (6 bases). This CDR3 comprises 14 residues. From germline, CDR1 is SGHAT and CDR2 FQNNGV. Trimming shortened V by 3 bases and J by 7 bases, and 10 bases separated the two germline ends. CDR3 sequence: CASSFSQGNSPLHF. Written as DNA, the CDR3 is TGTGCCAGCAGCTTCAGTCAGGGGAATTCACCCCTCCACTTT.

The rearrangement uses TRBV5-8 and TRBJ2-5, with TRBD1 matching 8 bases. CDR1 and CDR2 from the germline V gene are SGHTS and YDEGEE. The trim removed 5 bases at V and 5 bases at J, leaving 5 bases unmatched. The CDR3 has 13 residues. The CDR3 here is CASRRTGIETQYF. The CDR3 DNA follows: TGTGCCAGCAGAAGGACAGGGATTGAGACCCAGTACTTC. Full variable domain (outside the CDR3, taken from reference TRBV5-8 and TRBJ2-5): EAGVTQSPTHLIKTRGQQATLRCSPISGHTSVYWYQQALGLGLQFLLWYDEGEERNRGNFPPRFSGRQFPNYSSELNVNALELEDSALYLCASRRTGIETQYFGPGTRLLVL.

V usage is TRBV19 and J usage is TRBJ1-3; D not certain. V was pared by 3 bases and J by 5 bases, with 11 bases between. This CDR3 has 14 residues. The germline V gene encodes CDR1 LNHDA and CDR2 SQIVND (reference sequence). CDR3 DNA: TGTGCCAGTAGTATTCAAGGAGGGAGAAACACCATATATTTT. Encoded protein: CASSIQGGRNTIYF.

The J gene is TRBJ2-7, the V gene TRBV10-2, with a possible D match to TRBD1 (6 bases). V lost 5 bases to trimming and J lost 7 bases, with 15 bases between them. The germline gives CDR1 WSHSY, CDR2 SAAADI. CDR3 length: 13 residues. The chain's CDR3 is CASSQNRVGEQYF. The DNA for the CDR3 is TGCGCCAGCAGTCAAAACAGGGTAGGGGAGCAGTACTTC.

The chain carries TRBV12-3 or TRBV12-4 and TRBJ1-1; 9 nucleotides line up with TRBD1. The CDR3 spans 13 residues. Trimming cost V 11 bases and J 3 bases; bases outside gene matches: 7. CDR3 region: CAGAGQGHTEAFF. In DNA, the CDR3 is TGTGCCGGCGCGGGACAGGGCCACACTGAAGCTTTCTTT.

The CDR3 DNA sequence: TGTGCCTGGAGTGTACGGCCAGGGGGAAGTTCACCCCTCCACTTT. Translated, it gives CAWSVRPGGSSPLHF. This chain uses TRBV30 with TRBJ1-6, with 7 bases matching TRBD1. Germline CDR1 is GTSNPN and CDR2 is SVGIG (reference sequence). The CDR3 runs 15 residues. V was pared by 0 bases and J by 9 bases, with 8 bases of the junction left unmatched. Looking up the rest from reference TRBV30 and TRBJ1-6 gives the full variable domain: SQTIHQWPATLVQPVGSPLSLECTVEGTSNPNLYWYRQAAGRGLQLLFYSVGIGQISSEVPQNLSASRPQDRQFILSSKKLLLSDSGFYLCAWSVRPGGSSPLHFGNGTRLTVT.

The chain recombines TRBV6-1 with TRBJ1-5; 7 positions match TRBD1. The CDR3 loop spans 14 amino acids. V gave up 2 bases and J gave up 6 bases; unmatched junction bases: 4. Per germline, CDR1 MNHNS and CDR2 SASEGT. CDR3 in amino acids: CASSEREGAQPQHF. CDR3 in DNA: TGTGCCAGCAGTGAACGGGAGGGGGCTCAGCCCCAGCATTTT.

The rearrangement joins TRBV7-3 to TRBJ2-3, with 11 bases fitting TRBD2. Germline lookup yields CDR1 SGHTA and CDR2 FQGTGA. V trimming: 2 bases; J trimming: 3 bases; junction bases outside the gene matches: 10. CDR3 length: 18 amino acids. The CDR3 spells CASSLGPTSGGETDTQYF. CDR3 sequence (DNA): TGTGCCAGCAGCTTAGGGCCTACTAGCGGGGGAGAGACAGATACGCAGTATTTT. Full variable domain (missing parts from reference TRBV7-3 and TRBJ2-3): GAGVSQTPSNKVTEKGKYVELRCDPISGHTALYWYRQSLGQGPEFLIYFQGTGAADDSGLPNDRFFAVRPEGSVSTLKIQRTERGDSAVYLCASSLGPTSGGETDTQYFGPGTRLTVL.

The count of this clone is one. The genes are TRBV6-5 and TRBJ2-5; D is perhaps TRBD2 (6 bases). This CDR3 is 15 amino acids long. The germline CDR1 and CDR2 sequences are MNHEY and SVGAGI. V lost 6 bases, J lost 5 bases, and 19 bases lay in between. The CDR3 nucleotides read TGTGCCAGCAGCAGGGTCATCGGGGGTTACGAGACCCAGTACTTC. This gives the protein CASSRVIGGYETQYF.

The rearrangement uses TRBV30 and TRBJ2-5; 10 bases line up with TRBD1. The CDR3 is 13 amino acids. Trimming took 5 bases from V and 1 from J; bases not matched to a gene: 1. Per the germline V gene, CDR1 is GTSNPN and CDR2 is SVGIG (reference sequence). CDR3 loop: CAWGDRGQETQYF. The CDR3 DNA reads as TGTGCCTGGGGGGACAGGGGCCAAGAGACCCAGTACTTC.

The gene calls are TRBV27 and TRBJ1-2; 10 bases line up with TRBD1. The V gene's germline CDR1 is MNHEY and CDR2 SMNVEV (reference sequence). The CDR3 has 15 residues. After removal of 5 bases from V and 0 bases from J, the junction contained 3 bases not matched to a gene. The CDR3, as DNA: TGTGCCAGCAGTCCGGGACAGGGGTCTAACTATGGCTACACCTTC. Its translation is CASSPGQGSNYGYTF.

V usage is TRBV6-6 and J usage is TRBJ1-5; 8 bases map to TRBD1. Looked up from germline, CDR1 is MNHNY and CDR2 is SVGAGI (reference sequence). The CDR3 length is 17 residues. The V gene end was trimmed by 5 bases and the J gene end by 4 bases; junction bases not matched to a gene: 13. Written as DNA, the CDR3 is TGTGCCAGCAGTCCCGTGATAGGACAGGGTCGAAATCAGCCCCAGCATTTT. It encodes CASSPVIGQGRNQPQHF.

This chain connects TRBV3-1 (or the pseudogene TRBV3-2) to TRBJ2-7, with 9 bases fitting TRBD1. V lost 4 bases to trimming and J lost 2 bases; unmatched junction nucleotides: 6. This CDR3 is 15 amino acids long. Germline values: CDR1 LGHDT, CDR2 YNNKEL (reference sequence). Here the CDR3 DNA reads TGTGCCAGCAGCCTTAGAGGACAGGGGACCTACGAGCAGTACTTC. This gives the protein CASSLRGQGTYEQYF.

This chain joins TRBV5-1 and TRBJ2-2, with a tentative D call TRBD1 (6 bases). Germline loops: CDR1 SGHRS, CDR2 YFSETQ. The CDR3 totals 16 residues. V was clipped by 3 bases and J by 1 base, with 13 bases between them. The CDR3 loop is CASSWTPGQNTGELFF. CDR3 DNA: TGCGCCAGCAGCTGGACACCGGGACAGAACACCGGGGAGCTGTTTTTT. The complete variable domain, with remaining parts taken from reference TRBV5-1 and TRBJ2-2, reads KAGVTQTPRYLIKTRGQQVTLSCSPISGHRSVSWYQQTPGQGLQFLFEYFSETQRNKGNFPGRFSGRQFSNSRSEMNVSTLELGDSALYLCASSWTPGQNTGELFFGEGSRLTVL.

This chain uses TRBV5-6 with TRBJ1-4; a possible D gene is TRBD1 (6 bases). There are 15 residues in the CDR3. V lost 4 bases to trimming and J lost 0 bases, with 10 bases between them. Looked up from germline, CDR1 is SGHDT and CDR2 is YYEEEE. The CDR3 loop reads CASSRDTTTNEKLFF. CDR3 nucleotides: TGTGCCAGCAGCCGGGACACCACAACTAATGAAAAACTGTTTTTT.

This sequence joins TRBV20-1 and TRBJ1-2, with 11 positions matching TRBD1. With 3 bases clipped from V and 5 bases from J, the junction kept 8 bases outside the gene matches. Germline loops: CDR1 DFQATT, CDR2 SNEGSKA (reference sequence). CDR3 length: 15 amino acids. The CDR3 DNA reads TGCAGTGCTAGTCCCGGGACAGGGGGTTTTTATGGCTACACCTTC. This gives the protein CSASPGTGGFYGYTF.

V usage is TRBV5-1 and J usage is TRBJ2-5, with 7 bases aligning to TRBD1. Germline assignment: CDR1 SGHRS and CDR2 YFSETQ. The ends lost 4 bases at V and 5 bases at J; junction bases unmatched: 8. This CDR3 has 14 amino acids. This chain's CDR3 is CASSRTGTVETQYF. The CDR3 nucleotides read TGCGCCAGCAGCAGAACCGGGACAGTTGAGACCCAGTACTTC.

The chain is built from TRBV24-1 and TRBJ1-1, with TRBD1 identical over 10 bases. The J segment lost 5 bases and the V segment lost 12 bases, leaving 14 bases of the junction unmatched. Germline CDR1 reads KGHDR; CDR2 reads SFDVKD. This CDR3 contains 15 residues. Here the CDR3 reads CAGQGQGLRRTEAFF. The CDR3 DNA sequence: TGTGCCGGACAGGGACAGGGGTTGCGGAGGACTGAAGCTTTCTTT.

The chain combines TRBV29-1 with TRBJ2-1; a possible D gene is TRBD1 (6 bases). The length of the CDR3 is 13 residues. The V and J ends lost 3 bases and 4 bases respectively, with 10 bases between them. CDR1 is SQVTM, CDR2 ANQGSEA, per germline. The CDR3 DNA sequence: TGCAGCGTTGATGGGGGCAGATACAATGAGCAGTTCTTC. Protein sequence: CSVDGGRYNEQFF.